A single T cell receptor (beta chain) is shown here with its context. The antigen is undetermined. Researchers prepared the TCRbeta library using unique molecular identifiers, the study reports. From the PCR reads, TCRdb called clonotypes with MiXCR, one entry per CDR3 protein. The table lists about 1,000,000 distinct CDR3 sequences, about 29% of them singletons. These data originate in a study of T-cell reconstitution after alpha-beta-depleted transplantation in children. Regarding the study as a whole: Newly generated T cells supplied most T-cell counts and diversity one year post-transplant. The origin of alpha-beta T cells about two months after transplant was reportedly several hundred expanded graft clones. It was surviving recipient T cells and thymic progenitors that gave some patients high TCRbeta diversity at day 60.

The starting material was PBMCs, mostly from graft donor cells, obtained 360 days after TCRalphabeta/CD19-depleted stem cell transplant. This clonotype was sampled from a boy in the first two years of life who had a stem cell transplant for SCID, so the T cells may come from the graft donor.

CDR3 sequence: CASSSLGPSLQETQYF. CDR3 nucleotide sequence: TGTGCCAGCAGCTCCCTGGGTCCTTCCCTTCAAGAGACCCAGTACTTC. This rearrangement joins TRBV11-2 to TRBJ2-5; D gene unclear. CDR1 is SGHAT, CDR2 FQNNGV, per germline. This CDR3 is 16 amino acids long. Trimming shortened V by 4 bases and J by 2 bases, and 17 bases separated the two germline ends.